Detailed here is one TCR beta chain. Under the authors' procedure: Cell counts per sample came from amplifying reference gene primers. Generated by immunoSEQ multiplex PCR, the TCRdb table keeps only in-frame clones and is missing some. V and J calls and clone size are those listed in that table; D and trimming were worked out from the DNA. The data hold 140,000 to 150,000 clones, with 88% observed a single time. These data originate in a study of blood T cell repertoires in COVID-19. Study overall: Acute-phase and convalescent COVID-19 samples originated in the United States, Italy and Spain. The cDNA or gDNA used as material had been derived from T cells, B-cell-depleted T cells, or PBMCs.

The clonotype originates from a human donor in a cohort sampled during active COVID-19. Sequencing used peripheral blood.

The CDR3 coding sequence is TGCAGCGTTGAAGCGAGGACAGGGTTTGGAAACACCATATATTTT. It is translated as CSVEARTGFGNTIYF. The rearrangement joins TRBV29-1 to TRBJ1-3; 8 bases match TRBD1. This CDR3 contains 15 residues. V was clipped by 1 base and J by 3 bases; unmatched bases: 5. Germline-derived CDR1 and CDR2 are SQVTM and ANQGSEA. The full variable domain, in which reference TRBV29-1 and TRBJ1-3 provide the parts outside the CDR3, is SAVISQKPSRDICQRGTSLTIQCQVDSQVTMMFWYRQQPGQSLTLIATANQGSEATYESGFVIDKFPISRPNLTFSTLTVSNMSPEDSSIYLCSVEARTGFGNTIYFGEGSWLTVV.